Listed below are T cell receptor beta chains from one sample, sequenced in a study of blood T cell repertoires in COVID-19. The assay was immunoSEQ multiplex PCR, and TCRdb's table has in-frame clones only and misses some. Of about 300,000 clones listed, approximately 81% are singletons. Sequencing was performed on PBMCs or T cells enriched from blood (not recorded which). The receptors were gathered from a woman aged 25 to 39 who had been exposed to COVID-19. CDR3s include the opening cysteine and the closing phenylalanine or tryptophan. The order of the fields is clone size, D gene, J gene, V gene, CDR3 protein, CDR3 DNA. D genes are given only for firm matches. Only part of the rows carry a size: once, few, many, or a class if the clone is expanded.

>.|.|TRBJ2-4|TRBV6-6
CASSYPLAKNIQYF
TGTGCCAGCAGTTACCCCTTAGCCAAAAACATTCAGTACTTC
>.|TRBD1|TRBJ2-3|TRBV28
CASSSDDRDVLTDTQYF
TGTGCCAGCAGTTCCGATGACAGGGATGTTTTGACAGATACGCAGTATTTT
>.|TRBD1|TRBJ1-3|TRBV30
CAWSVSRQGARNTIYF
TGTGCCTGGAGTGTATCTAGACAGGGGGCAAGAAACACCATATATTTT
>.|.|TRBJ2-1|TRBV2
CATRYRVNEQFF
TGTGCCACCAGGTACAGGGTCAATGAGCAGTTCTTC
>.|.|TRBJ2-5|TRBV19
CASEGSSVGTQYF
TGTGCCAGTGAGGGATCGTCTGTGGGGACCCAGTACTTC
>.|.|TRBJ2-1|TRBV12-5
CASGLVLGRGPDNEQFF
TGTGCTAGTGGTTTGGTACTTGGGCGGGGGCCTGACAATGAGCAGTTCTTC
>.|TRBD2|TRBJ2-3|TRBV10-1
CASSEAAPGLAGGGGTDTQYF
TGCGCCAGCAGCGAAGCCGCTCCGGGACTAGCGGGGGGCGGGGGCACAGATACGCAGTATTTT
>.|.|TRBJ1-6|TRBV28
CASSFLQAYNSPLHF
TGTGCCAGCAGTTTTTTACAGGCCTATAATTCACCCCTCCACTTT
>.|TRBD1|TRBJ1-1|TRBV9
CASSQTGGPNTEAFF
TGTGCCAGCAGCCAAACAGGGGGGCCGAACACTGAAGCTTTCTTT
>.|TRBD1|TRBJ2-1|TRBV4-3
CASSQLPSGQGVLDEQFF
TGCGCCAGCAGCCAATTACCCTCTGGGCAGGGGGTACTTGATGAGCAGTTCTTC
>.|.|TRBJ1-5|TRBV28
CASTIGGVQPQHF
TGTGCCAGCACCATTGGGGGGGTTCAGCCCCAGCATTTT
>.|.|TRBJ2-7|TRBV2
CASSAQGSSYEQYF
TGTGCCAGCAGTGCCCAGGGAAGCTCCTACGAGCAGTACTTC
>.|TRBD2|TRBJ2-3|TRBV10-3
CAISGLAHDTQYF
TGTGCCATCAGCGGACTAGCACACGATACGCAGTATTTT
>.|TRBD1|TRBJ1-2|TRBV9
CASSVVDRGYGYTF
TGTGCCAGCAGCGTAGTGGACAGGGGCTATGGCTACACCTTC
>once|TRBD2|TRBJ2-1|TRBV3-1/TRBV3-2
CASSHIAGGIYNEQFF
TGTGCCAGCAGCCACATAGCGGGGGGAATATACAATGAGCAGTTCTTC
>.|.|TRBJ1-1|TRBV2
CASRPRQEPNTEAFF
TGTGCCAGCAGGCCCAGACAGGAGCCGAACACTGAAGCTTTCTTT
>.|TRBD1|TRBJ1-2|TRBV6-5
CASTPRDRDYGYTF
TGTGCCAGCACACCCCGGGACAGGGACTATGGCTACACCTTC
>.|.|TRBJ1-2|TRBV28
CASSPGGADGYTF
TGTGCCAGCAGCCCGGGGGGGGCTGATGGCTACACCTTC
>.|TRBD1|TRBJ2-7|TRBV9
CASSEGQGKLDEQYF
TGTGCCAGCAGCGAGGGACAGGGGAAGCTGGACGAGCAGTACTTC
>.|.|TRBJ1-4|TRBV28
CASSPQVINEKLFF
TGTGCCAGCAGTCCCCAGGTTATCAATGAAAAACTGTTTTTT
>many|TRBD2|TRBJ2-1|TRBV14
CASSALRAGGDNEQFF
TGTGCCAGCAGCGCCCTTCGAGCGGGGGGGGACAATGAGCAGTTCTTC
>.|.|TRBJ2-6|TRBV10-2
CATVGRVKSGANVLTF
TGCGCCACAGTCGGCAGGGTTAAATCTGGGGCCAACGTCCTGACTTTC
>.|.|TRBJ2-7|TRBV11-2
CASSLDPRAPEQYF
TGTGCCAGCAGCTTAGATCCCAGGGCCCCCGAGCAGTACTTC
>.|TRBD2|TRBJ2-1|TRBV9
CASSALAGGFYNEQFF
TGTGCCAGCAGCGCCTTAGCGGGGGGCTTCTACAATGAGCAGTTCTTC
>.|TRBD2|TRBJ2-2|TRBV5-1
CASSSTGTSGGYTGELFF
TGCGCCAGCAGTTCTACCGGGACTAGCGGGGGGTACACCGGGGAGCTGTTTTTT
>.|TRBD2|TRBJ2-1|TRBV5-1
CASTLLGRADNEQFF
TGCGCCAGCACTCTACTCGGGAGGGCGGACAATGAGCAGTTCTTC